Only a few counts were recorded for the clone carrying this T cell receptor beta chain. This sample's TCRbeta library carried unique molecular identifier barcodes. Each CDR3 protein gets one entry after TCRdb re-called the PCR reads with MiXCR. The sample records 450,000 to 600,000 distinct CDR3 sequences, about 33% being singletons. This specimen belongs to a study of T-cell reconstitution after alpha-beta-depleted transplantation in children. The material was PBMCs from the stem cell graft donor, obtained from the stem cell graft. The clonotype comes from a human donor who donated a stem cell graft to a child with aplastic anemia.

CDR3 in amino acids: CASSLSRSNQPQHF. CDR3 nucleotide sequence: TGTGCCAGCAGTTTGTCGAGAAGCAATCAGCCCCAGCATTTT. V gene TRBV27 combines with J gene TRBJ1-5; D is undetermined. Trimming left V 3 bases short and J 1 base short, with 7 bases between. Germline assignment: CDR1 MNHEY and CDR2 SMNVEV (reference sequence). The CDR3 consists of 14 residues.